These 25 T cell receptor beta chains were all obtained from the same sample, sequenced in a study of blood T cell repertoires in COVID-19. Measured with immunoSEQ multiplex PCR; TCRdb has only the in-frame clones, and not every one. The table lists around 190,000 clones, around 75% of them singletons. Sequencing was carried out using peripheral blood. The receptor set was obtained from a woman aged 40 to 49 with COVID-19, enrolled during active disease.

The DNA of the CDR3 is TGTGCCTGGAGCGCCGGGACAGCGATTGGCTACACCTTC. The encoded protein is CAWSAGTAIGYTF. V is TRBV30 and J is TRBJ1-2; 7 nucleotides agree with TRBD1. The CDR3 is 13 residues long. From germline, CDR1 is GTSNPN and CDR2 SVGIG (reference sequence). V gave up 3 bases and J gave up 7 bases; unmatched junction bases: 8.

The chain recombines TRBV19 with TRBJ2-7; 9 bases fit TRBD2. Germline values: CDR1 LNHDA, CDR2 SQIVND (reference sequence). V was clipped by 8 bases and J by 7 bases; unmatched bases: 15. The CDR3 spans 15 residues. Here the CDR3 reads CASRGSGRSSGEQYF. CDR3 bases: TGTGCCAGTCGAGGGAGCGGGAGGTCTTCGGGGGAGCAGTACTTC.

The CDR3 protein is CASRIGGREEKLFF. CDR3 in DNA: TGCGCCAGCAGGATCGGGGGGCGAGAGGAAAAACTGTTTTTT. This chain joins TRBV5-1 and TRBJ1-4; D might be TRBD1 (6 bases). The germline gives CDR1 SGHRS, CDR2 YFSETQ. The V and J ends lost 5 bases and 8 bases respectively, with 16 bases between them. CDR3 size: 14 residues.

CDR3: CASSLGTGPYSNQPQHF. Here the CDR3 DNA reads TGCGCCAGCAGCCTGGGGACAGGCCCGTATAGCAATCAGCCCCAGCATTTT. The chain links TRBV5-1 to TRBJ1-5; 8 bases fit TRBD1. This CDR3 has 17 amino acids. V lost 4 bases to trimming and J lost 0 bases; unmatched junction nucleotides: 9. Germline V gene data show CDR1 as SGHRS and CDR2 as YFSETQ.

A note on this clone: An end of the junction differs from the germline gene, which may be a read error. The V and J genes are TRBV24-1 and TRBJ1-3, with TRBD1 as a possible D gene (5 bases). CDR3 length equals 10 residues. Germline V gives CDR1 KGHDR, CDR2 SFDVKD. The CDR3 region is CATSSLAGPF. The CDR3, as DNA: TGTGCCACCAGTTCATTGGCAGGGCCATTT.

J is TRBJ1-2 and V is TRBV27; D perhaps matches TRBD1 (5 bases). This CDR3 has 15 residues. CDR1 is MNHEY and CDR2 is SMNVEV in the germline V gene (reference sequence). V was pared by 3 bases and J by 3 bases, with 14 bases between. CDR3 residues: CASSFSGEIDYGYTF. CDR3 bases: TGTGCCAGCAGTTTCTCGGGGGAAATTGACTATGGCTACACCTTC.

The chain employs TRBV29-1 and TRBJ1-1; 7 bases line up with TRBD1. J lost 1 base, V lost 7 bases, and 9 bases had no gene match. The CDR3 has 14 amino acids. Germline values: CDR1 SQVTM, CDR2 ANQGSEA. The CDR3 loop reads CSARQGIGNTEAFF. The CDR3 DNA is TGCAGCGCCAGACAGGGTATAGGGAACACTGAAGCTTTCTTT. Looking up the rest from reference TRBV29-1 and TRBJ1-1 gives the full variable domain: SAVISQKPSRDICQRGTSLTIQCQVDSQVTMMFWYRQQPGQSLTLIATANQGSEATYESGFVIDKFPISRPNLTFSTLTVSNMSPEDSSIYLCSARQGIGNTEAFFGQGTRLTVV.

CDR3 sequence (DNA): TGTGCCAGCAGCCTAAGTAACAGGGGGCAGAATCAGCCCCAGCATTTT. Its translation is CASSLSNRGQNQPQHF. The rearrangement joins TRBV7-8 to TRBJ1-5, with 9 nucleotides matching TRBD1. Germline V gene sequence: CDR1 SGHVS, CDR2 FQNEAQ. The CDR3 loop spans 16 amino acids. V trimming: 5 bases; J trimming: 4 bases; junction bases outside the gene matches: 9.

This clone was counted a single time. The chain links TRBV3-1 (or the pseudogene TRBV3-2) to TRBJ1-2, with 8 positions matching TRBD1. CDR3 length equals 13 residues. Trimming at V came to 4 bases and at J to 7 bases, leaving 5 bases not matched to a gene. From germline, CDR1 is LGHDT and CDR2 YNNKEL (reference sequence). The CDR3 sequence is CASSRGQEGGYTF. CDR3 nucleotide sequence: TGTGCCAGCAGCCGGGGACAGGAGGGTGGCTACACCTTC.

The chain uses TRBV7-9 and TRBJ2-1, with 7 positions matching TRBD2. From germline, CDR1 is SEHNR and CDR2 FQNEAQ (reference sequence). This CDR3 is 14 amino acids long. With V trimmed by 1 base and J by 12 bases, 9 bases remained unmatched. CDR3 DNA: TGTGCCAGCAGCTTAGTTGAGAGCGGGAAGGGGCAGTTCTTC. Translation gives CASSLVESGKGQFF.

The chain joins TRBV12-1 to TRBJ2-3; the table assigns TRBD2, which was not confirmed against the DNA. TRBV12-1 counts as a pseudogene. There are 20 residues in the CDR3. The CDR3 region is CASSFAELPKRGGSTDTQYF. DNA of the CDR3: TGTGCCAGCAGCTTTGCCGAGTTGCCGAAGCGGGGGGGTAGCACAGATACGCAGTATTTT.

V gene TRBV19 combines with J gene TRBJ2-1; maybe TRBD1 (6 bases). Per the germline V gene, CDR1 is LNHDA and CDR2 is SQIVND (reference sequence). The CDR3 is 12 residues long. V shed 4 bases and J shed 8 bases, with 9 bases lying between them. CDR3 sequence: CASSTRGHEQFF. CDR3 nucleotide sequence: TGTGCCAGTAGTACCAGGGGCCATGAGCAGTTCTTC. The entire variable domain, with the rest obtained from reference TRBV19 and TRBJ2-1, is as follows: DGGITQSPKYLFRKEGQNVTLSCEQNLNHDAMYWYRQDPGQGLRLIYYSQIVNDFQKGDIAEGYSVSREKKESFPLTVTSAQKNPTAFYLCASSTRGHEQFFGPGTRLTVL.

This chain links TRBV10-3 with TRBJ1-1; D gene unclear. CDR1 is ENHRY, CDR2 SYGVKD, per germline. The CDR3 consists of 13 residues. The V gene lost 7 bases and the J gene lost 1 base, with 10 bases spanning the gap. The CDR3 region has the DNA TGTGCCATCACTGGTCAAGCGAACACTGAAGCTTTCTTT. Its protein product is CAITGQANTEAFF.

The chain uses TRBV2 and TRBJ2-5; no clear D. This CDR3 spans 13 amino acids. Trimming cost V 6 bases and J 4 bases, with 12 bases left between them. CDR1 is SNHLY and CDR2 is FYNNEI in the germline V gene. The CDR3 DNA is TGTGCCAGCAGCTTACGTAGACTAGAGACCCAGTACTTC. Protein: CASSLRRLETQYF.

The chain couples TRBV10-3 to TRBJ1-6; D ambiguous. This CDR3 contains 13 residues. V gave up 6 bases and J gave up 5 bases, with 8 bases separating them. Germline assignment: CDR1 ENHRY and CDR2 SYGVKD. This CDR3 is CAIRTVDNSPLHF. The CDR3 DNA sequence: TGTGCCATCAGGACTGTAGATAATTCACCCCTCCACTTT.

This rearrangement joins TRBV4-1 to TRBJ1-2; TRBD1 aligns across 8 bases. The trim removed 1 base at V and 3 bases at J, leaving 7 bases unmatched. Germline V gene data show CDR1 as MGHRA and CDR2 as YSYEKL. CDR3 size: 16 residues. The CDR3 DNA reads TGCGCCAGCAGCCAAGTGGCGGCAGGGGGCGACTATGGCTACACCTTC. Translation: CASSQVAAGGDYGYTF.

V usage is TRBV12-3 or TRBV12-4 and J usage is TRBJ2-5, with D perhaps TRBD2 (6 bases). V was trimmed by 8 bases and J by 5 bases, leaving 12 bases between them. The CDR3 runs 12 residues. CDR3 sequence reads: CASGRGLETQYF. For the CDR3, the DNA is TGTGCCAGCGGGCGGGGATTGGAGACCCAGTACTTC.

This chain uses TRBV3-1 (or the pseudogene TRBV3-2) with TRBJ1-2; a possible D gene is TRBD1 (6 bases). From germline, CDR1 is LGHDT and CDR2 YNNKEL (reference sequence). The ends were cut back, 1 base at V and 2 bases at J, with 14 bases in the middle. The length of the CDR3 is 16 residues. CDR3 DNA sequence: TGTGCCAGCAGCCAAGCCGCGGACAGCCGGAACTATGGCTACACCTTC. It is translated as CASSQAADSRNYGYTF.

This sequence joins TRBV6-5 and TRBJ2-3; 10 bases align to TRBD2. The germline V gene encodes CDR1 MNHEY and CDR2 SVGAGI. V shed 5 bases, J shed 6 bases, and the junction held 5 bases outside the gene matches. There are 14 residues in the CDR3. DNA of the CDR3: TGTGCCAGCAGTCCAGCGGGGGGGTGGGATACGCAGTATTTT. This sequence encodes CASSPAGGWDTQYF.

DNA for the CDR3: TGTGCCAGCAGACCCGGGACAGGGCCTCGGCAGCCCCAGCATTTT. This encodes CASRPGTGPRQPQHF. V and J are TRBV2 and TRBJ1-5, with TRBD1 matching over 9 bases. V trimming: 6 bases; J trimming: 7 bases; junction bases outside the gene matches: 10. The CDR3 is 15 residues long. Germline V gives CDR1 SNHLY, CDR2 FYNNEI.

This rearrangement joins TRBV14 to TRBJ1-1; no clear D. Trimming shortened V by 0 bases and J by 4 bases, and 6 bases separated the two germline ends. Per the germline V gene, CDR1 is SGHDN and CDR2 is FVKESK. This CDR3 is 13 amino acids long. In DNA form, the CDR3 reads TGTGCCAGCAGCCAAGATCTATCCACTGAAGCTTTCTTT. Translated: CASSQDLSTEAFF.

V usage is TRBV19 and J usage is TRBJ1-5; perhaps TRBD1 as D (6 bases). CDR1 is LNHDA, CDR2 SQIVND, per germline (reference sequence). This CDR3 contains 16 residues. Trimming took off 7 bases at V and 4 bases at J, with 20 bases between the two ends. The DNA for the CDR3 is TGTGCCAGTATTAACTCACGGAGACAGGTGAATCAGCCCCAGCATTTT. This translates into CASINSRRQVNQPQHF.

The chain joins TRBV6-5 to TRBJ1-1; D might be TRBD1 (6 bases). V lost 8 bases and J lost 4, with 14 bases in between. This CDR3 is built from 13 residues. Germline values: CDR1 MNHEY, CDR2 SVGAGI. In nucleotides, the CDR3 is TGTGCCAGCCGCTTCCAAGGGGGCACTGAAGCTTTCTTT. Translated: CASRFQGGTEAFF.

The V and J genes are TRBV7-2 and TRBJ1-2, with a possible D match to TRBD1 (6 bases). The CDR3 runs to 14 residues. Germline values: CDR1 SGHTA, CDR2 FQGNSA. V was trimmed by 5 bases and J by 4 bases, leaving 14 bases between them. The CDR3 nucleotides are TGTGCCAGCAGCCTAACAGGACAGCTCTATGGCTACACCTTC. This encodes CASSLTGQLYGYTF.

This clone was seen only a few times. V is TRBV6-1 and J is TRBJ1-1; TRBD1 agrees at 7 bases. CDR3 size: 15 residues. CDR1 and CDR2 from the germline V gene are MNHNS and SASEGT. With 1 base clipped from V and 0 bases from J, the junction kept 2 bases outside the gene matches. Written as DNA, the CDR3 is TGTGCCAGCAGTGAAGACAGGGGCCTGAACACTGAAGCTTTCTTT. This translates into CASSEDRGLNTEAFF.